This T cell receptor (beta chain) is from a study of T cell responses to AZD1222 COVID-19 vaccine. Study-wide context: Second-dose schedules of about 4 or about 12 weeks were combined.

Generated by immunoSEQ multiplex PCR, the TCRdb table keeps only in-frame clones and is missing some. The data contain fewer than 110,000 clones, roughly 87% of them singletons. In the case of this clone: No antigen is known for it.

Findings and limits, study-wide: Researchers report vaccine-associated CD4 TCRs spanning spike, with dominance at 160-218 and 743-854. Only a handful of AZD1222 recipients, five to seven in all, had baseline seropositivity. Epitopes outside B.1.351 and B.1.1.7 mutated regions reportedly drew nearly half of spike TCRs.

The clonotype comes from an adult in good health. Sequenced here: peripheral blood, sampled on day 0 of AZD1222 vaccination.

The CDR3 protein is CASSLVGQGAYEQYF. CDR3 coding DNA: TGTGCCAGCAGCTTAGTAGGGCAGGGCGCCTACGAGCAGTACTTC. This chain links TRBV7-9 with TRBJ2-7, with D possibly matching TRBD1 (5 bases). The V gene lost 1 base and the J gene lost 2 bases, with 12 bases spanning the gap. There are 15 residues in the CDR3. Germline loops: CDR1 SEHNR, CDR2 FQNEAQ (reference sequence). Using reference TRBV7-9 and TRBJ2-7 for the parts outside the CDR3, the full variable domain is DTGVSQNPRHKITKRGQNVTFRCDPISEHNRLYWYRQTLGQGPEFLTYFQNEAQLEKSRLLSDRFSAERPKGSFSTLEIQRTEQGDSAMYLCASSLVGQGAYEQYFGPGTRLTVT.